Listed here are 14 T cell receptor beta chains from one sample, sequenced in a study of neoadjuvant anti-PD-1 for oral cavity cancer (TCRdb year 2021). The library was produced with the immunoSEQ multiplex PCR assay. The source is immuneACCESS, and TCRdb retained only in-frame sequences with V and J called. Part of the clones is not carried over; for the studies checked, unresolved V genes explain less than half of this, and the remainder is unexplained. Across this sample there are more than 6,000 clones, with around 40% seen only once. Of the sample, under 30% is held by the ten largest clones. The time point label, read with the paper, signifies: before neoadjuvant nivolumab. The sample was tumor tissue, taken before nivolumab (anti-PD-1) treatment. Receptors originate from a person between 40 and 85 years old with oral cavity squamous cell carcinoma.

This clone is labeled as medium-sized (0.01 to 0.1%). This sequence joins TRBV30 and TRBJ1-2, with 8 bases that match TRBD1. Germline V lookup: CDR1 GTSNPN, CDR2 SVGIG (reference sequence). CDR3 size: 13 residues. V was clipped by 4 bases and J by 3 bases; unmatched bases: 4. The DNA for the CDR3 is TGTGCCTGGAATCCGGGACAGGACTATGGCTACACCTTC. Protein product: CAWNPGQDYGYTF.

There are a few counts of this clone. The chain links TRBV18 to TRBJ2-7; D is unclear. The CDR3 runs to 12 residues. Germline CDR1 and CDR2: KGHSH and LQKENI. V was trimmed by 5 bases and J by 5 bases, leaving 10 bases between them. CDR3 in amino acids: CASSAERDEQYF. CDR3 bases: TGTGCCAGCTCAGCCGAAAGGGACGAGCAGTACTTC.

The V gene is TRBV27, the J gene TRBJ2-7, with a possible D match to TRBD2 (7 bases). The CDR3 totals 15 residues. Germline V gene lookup returns CDR1 MNHEY and CDR2 SMNVEV (reference sequence). V lost 6 bases and J lost 2, with 17 bases in between. The CDR3 DNA sequence: TGTGCCAGCAGCCCGAGGGGGGGGGCCCCCTACGAGCAGTACTTC. This sequence encodes CASSPRGGAPYEQYF.

This clone has a handful of counts. The V call is TRBV7-2, the J call TRBJ1-4; D uncertain. CDR1 is SGHTA, CDR2 FQGNSA, per germline. This CDR3 comprises 14 residues. The germline V and J ends were trimmed by 4 bases and 8 bases, with 14 bases remaining between them. CDR3 DNA: TGTGCCAGCAGCTCGCAAGGGCTCCGAGAAAAACTGTTTTTT. It codes for CASSSQGLREKLFF.

This clone was recorded a few times. The chain uses TRBV6-4 and TRBJ2-3; TRBD2 agrees at 8 bases. Looked up from germline, CDR1 is MRHNA and CDR2 is SNTAGT. V shed 6 bases and J 2 bases; nucleotides not matched to a gene: 1. There are 13 residues in the CDR3. CDR3 DNA: TGTGCCAGCAGCGGGGGGGCCACAGATACGCAGTATTTT. It is translated as CASSGGATDTQYF.

The chain has TRBV6-5 and TRBJ2-7, with D uncertain. Germline lookup yields CDR1 MNHEY and CDR2 SVGAGI. V was trimmed by 5 bases and J by 4 bases, leaving 12 bases between them. CDR3 length: 13 residues. Here the CDR3 reads CASSQSGGYEQYF. The CDR3 nucleotides read TGTGCCAGCAGTCAGTCGGGCGGTTACGAGCAGTACTTC.

The chain uses TRBV7-8 and TRBJ1-4, with D possibly TRBD1 on 5 matching bases. V was cut by 6 bases and J by 5 bases, with 16 bases left in between. This CDR3 has 15 residues. Germline CDR1 and CDR2: SGHVS and FQNEAQ. CDR3 DNA: TGTGCCAGCAGTTGGGACCCGCGAGGCAATGAAAAACTGTTTTTT. This gives the protein CASSWDPRGNEKLFF.

V usage is TRBV4-1 and J usage is TRBJ2-3; 8 nucleotides align to TRBD1. Germline CDR1 and CDR2: MGHRA and YSYEKL. This CDR3 has 13 residues. V shed 1 base and J 11 bases; nucleotides not matched to a gene: 5. The CDR3 region is CASSQVTGTGQYF. The DNA of the CDR3 is TGCGCCAGCAGCCAAGTAACAGGGACAGGGCAGTATTTT.

This clone is medium-sized in the sample. The chain uses TRBV4-2 and TRBJ1-5, with D unresolved. Germline V lookup: CDR1 LGHNA, CDR2 YNFKEQ. The CDR3 sequence is 13 residues long. Trimming stripped 2 bases from V and 8 bases from J, with 10 bases between. CDR3 nucleotides: TGTGCCAGCAGCCAAAGAAATTGGGAGCCCCAGCATTTT. This encodes CASSQRNWEPQHF.

This clone was detected a few times. This chain joins TRBV2 and TRBJ2-2; 7 bases are shared with TRBD1. Germline CDR1 reads SNHLY; CDR2 reads FYNNEI. CDR3 length equals 13 residues. V lost 6 bases to trimming and J lost 7 bases; unmatched junction nucleotides: 5. The CDR3 region has the DNA TGTGCCAGCAGCGTACAGGGGATCGGGGAGCTGTTTTTT. Residues: CASSVQGIGELFF.

The rearrangement links TRBV4-3 to TRBJ1-2; 7 nucleotides line up with TRBD1. V lost 4 bases, J lost 4 bases, and 12 bases stayed unmatched. CDR3 length equals 16 residues. Germline V lookup: CDR1 LGHNA, CDR2 YSLEER. The CDR3 sequence is CASSRDLTGNAYGYTF. DNA of the CDR3: TGCGCCAGCAGCCGGGACTTGACAGGGAATGCCTATGGCTACACCTTC.

This clone was counted a few times. The rearrangement links TRBV5-1 to TRBJ2-7; TRBD1 matches 9 bases. J gave up 2 bases and V 4 bases, and 4 bases lay outside the gene matches. Germline CDR1 and CDR2: SGHRS and YFSETQ. The CDR3 has 14 residues. The CDR3 sequence: CASSQTGGTYEQYF. CDR3 DNA sequence: TGCGCCAGCAGCCAGACAGGGGGGACCTACGAGCAGTACTTC. Supplemented by reference TRBV5-1 and TRBJ2-7, the full variable domain reads KAGVTQTPRYLIKTRGQQVTLSCSPISGHRSVSWYQQTPGQGLQFLFEYFSETQRNKGNFPGRFSGRQFSNSRSEMNVSTLELGDSALYLCASSQTGGTYEQYFGPGTRLTVT.

The V gene is TRBV9, the J gene TRBJ1-1; D is unclear. The CDR3 sequence is 13 residues long. The V end was cut by 0 bases, the J end by 1 base, with 4 bases between. The germline V gene encodes CDR1 SGDLS and CDR2 YYNGEE. The CDR3: CASSVGKNTEAFF. DNA for the CDR3: TGTGCCAGCAGCGTAGGAAAGAACACTGAAGCTTTCTTT.

This clone was observed a few times. The J gene is TRBJ1-5, the V gene TRBV6-6; possible D gene TRBD1, 5 bases. Between the trimmed V and J ends, which lost 5 bases and 11 bases, there was a span of 10 bases. The length of the CDR3 is 11 residues. The germline gives CDR1 MNHNY, CDR2 SVGAGI (reference sequence). In DNA form, the CDR3 reads TGTGCCAGCAGTCTCGGGGGAGCCCAGCATTTT. It translates to CASSLGGAQHF.